A selection of T cell receptor beta chains follows, all from one sample in a study of blood T cells in healthy people across ages. TCRdb analysed the 5' RACE reads with MiXCR anew, one entry per CDR3 protein. The data show about 1.8 million distinct CDR3 sequences, around 48% seen once. Material: blood. Receptor source: a woman in her 40s in good health. CDR3s include the opening cysteine and the closing phenylalanine or tryptophan. Fields, in order: V gene, J gene, CDR3 protein.

TRBV12-3/TRBV12-4,TRBJ1-2,CAGSDRDRGRGYTF
TRBV7-9,TRBJ2-3,CASSSGTGMRTDTQYF
TRBV5-1,TRBJ1-1,CASSEYSITEAFF
TRBV12-3/TRBV12-4,TRBJ1-2,CASSPDTEDRYTF
TRBV20-1,-,CSATSGTGLNEQYF
TRBV20-1,TRBJ1-2,CSARVLRGTFYGYTF
TRBV4-3,TRBJ2-4,CASSQDLMQNIQYF
TRBV28,TRBJ2-1,CASRQGVLYNEQFF
TRBV7-3,TRBJ1-1,CASSLGGTMNTEAFF
TRBV10-3,TRBJ2-7,CAISTGFHDEQYF
TRBV20-1,TRBJ2-7,CSATRTGTYEQYF
TRBV25-1,TRBJ2-3,CASSSRPTSTDTQYF
TRBV7-6,TRBJ2-1,CASSFDGGALGEQFF
TRBV20-1,TRBJ2-1,CSARAGINEQFF
TRBV2,TRBJ2-5,CASSEGRAKTQYF
TRBV6-2/TRBV6-3,TRBJ2-7,CASSRAEAGGGEQYF
TRBV12-3/TRBV12-4,TRBJ2-4,CASTYRLAKNIQYF
TRBV20-1,TRBJ1-2,CSARTEGEGYTF
TRBV7-8,TRBJ1-2,CASSLAQVTLNRPTYGYTF
TRBV4-3,-,CASSQSAGTGLRMQETQYF
TRBV7-2,TRBJ2-1,CASSFGNRVNEQFF
TRBV7-6,TRBJ1-5,CASSPIPGSNQPQHF